This T cell receptor (beta chain) was documented in a study of T cells in Graves' hyperthyroidism and ophthalmopathy. Stable disease denoted Graves' hyperthyroidism without ophthalmopathy progression within 18 months. Researchers took RNA transcripts and amplified the TCR beta CDR3 regions from them. Initially, a first-round RT-PCR of the TCR CDR3 employed the HTBI primer set. TCRdb used MiXCR to reprocess the multiplex PCR reads, holding one entry per CDR3 protein. The top ten clones hold less than 40% of a sample with over 700,000 distinct CDR3 sequences, around a third of them seen once. With 0 bases clipped from V and 7 bases from J, the junction kept 13 bases outside the gene matches. The CDR3 is made up of 17 amino acids. Per the germline V gene, CDR1 is SGHRS and CDR2 is YFSETQ.

The TCR sequence derives from a woman in her 40s with Graves' hyperthyroidism. This chain links TRBV5-1 with TRBJ1-2, with TRBD1 matching 9 bases. Material for sequencing was blood. The CDR3 sequence: CASSLAWTGVGVSGYTF. The CDR3 DNA is TGCGCCAGCAGCTTGGCCTGGACAGGGGTAGGAGTTTCTGGCTACACCTTC. The whole variable domain, remainder taken from reference TRBV5-1 and TRBJ1-2, is KAGVTQTPRYLIKTRGQQVTLSCSPISGHRSVSWYQQTPGQGLQFLFEYFSETQRNKGNFPGRFSGRQFSNSRSEMNVSTLELGDSALYLCASSLAWTGVGVSGYTFGSGTRLTVV.